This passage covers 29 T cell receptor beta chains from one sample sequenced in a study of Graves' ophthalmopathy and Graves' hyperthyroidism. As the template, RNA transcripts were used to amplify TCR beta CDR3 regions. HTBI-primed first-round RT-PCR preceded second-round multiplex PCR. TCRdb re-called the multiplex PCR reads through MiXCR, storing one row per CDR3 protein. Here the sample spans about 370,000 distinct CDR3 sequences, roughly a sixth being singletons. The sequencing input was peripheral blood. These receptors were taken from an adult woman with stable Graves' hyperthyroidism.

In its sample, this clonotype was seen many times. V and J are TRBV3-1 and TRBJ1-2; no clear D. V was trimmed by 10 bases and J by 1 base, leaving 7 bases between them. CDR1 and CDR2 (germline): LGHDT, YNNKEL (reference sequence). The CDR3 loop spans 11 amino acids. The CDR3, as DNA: TGTGCCACCGAAAGTAACTATGGCTACACCTTC. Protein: CATESNYGYTF.

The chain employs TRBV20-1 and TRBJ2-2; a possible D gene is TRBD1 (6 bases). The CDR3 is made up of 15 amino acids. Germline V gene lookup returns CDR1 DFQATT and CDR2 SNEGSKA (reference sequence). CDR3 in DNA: TGCGGAACCCGACCGGGACAAAAGAACACCGGGGAGCTGTTTTTT. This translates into CGTRPGQKNTGELFF.

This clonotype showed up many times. The CDR3 nucleotides read TGTGCCAGCAGCCAAAAGGGCTATAATTCACCCCTCCACTTT. This gives the protein CASSQKGYNSPLHF. The chain couples TRBV3-1 to TRBJ1-6; no reliable D call. Trimming removed 2 bases at V and 3 bases at J, with 5 bases between. The CDR3 totals 14 residues. The germline CDR1 and CDR2 sequences are LGHDT and YNNKEL (reference sequence).

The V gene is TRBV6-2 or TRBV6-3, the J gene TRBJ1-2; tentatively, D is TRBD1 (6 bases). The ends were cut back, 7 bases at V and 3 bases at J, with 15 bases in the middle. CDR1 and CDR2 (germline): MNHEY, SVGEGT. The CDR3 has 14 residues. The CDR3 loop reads CASTMGQGHYGYTF. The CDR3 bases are TGTGCCAGCACCATGGGACAAGGTCACTATGGCTACACCTTC.

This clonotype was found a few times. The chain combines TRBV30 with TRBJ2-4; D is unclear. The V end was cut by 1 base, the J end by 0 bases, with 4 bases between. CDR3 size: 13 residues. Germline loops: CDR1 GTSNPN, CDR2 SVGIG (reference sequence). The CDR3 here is CAWSGLAKNIQYF. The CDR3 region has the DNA TGTGCCTGGAGTGGACTAGCCAAAAACATTCAGTACTTC.

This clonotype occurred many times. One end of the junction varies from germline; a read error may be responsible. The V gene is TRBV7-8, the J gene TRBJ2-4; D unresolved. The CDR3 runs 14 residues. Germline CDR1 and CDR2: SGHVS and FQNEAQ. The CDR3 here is CASSLDTATNIQYF. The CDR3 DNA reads TGTGCCAGCAGCTTAGATACAGCCACAAACATTCAGTACTTC. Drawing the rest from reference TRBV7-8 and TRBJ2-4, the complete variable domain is GAGVSQSPRYKVAKRGQDVALRCDPISGHVSLFWYQQALGQGPEFLTYFQNEAQLDKSGLPSDRFFAERPEGSVSTLKIQRTQQEDSAVYLCASSLDTATNIQYFGAGTRLSVL.

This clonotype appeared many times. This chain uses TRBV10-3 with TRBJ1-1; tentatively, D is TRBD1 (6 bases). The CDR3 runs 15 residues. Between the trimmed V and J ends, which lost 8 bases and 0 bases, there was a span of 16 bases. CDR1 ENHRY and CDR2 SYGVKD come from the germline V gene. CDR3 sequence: CAIGSGQGMNTEAFF. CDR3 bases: TGTGCCATCGGCTCAGGGCAGGGGATGAACACTGAAGCTTTCTTT.

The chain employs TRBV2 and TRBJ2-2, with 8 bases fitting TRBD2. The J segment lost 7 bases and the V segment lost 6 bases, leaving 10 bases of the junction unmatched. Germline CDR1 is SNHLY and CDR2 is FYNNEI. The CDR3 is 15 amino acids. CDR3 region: CASRAGTSNIGELFF. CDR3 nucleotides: TGTGCCAGCAGAGCCGGGACTAGTAATATCGGGGAGCTGTTTTTT.

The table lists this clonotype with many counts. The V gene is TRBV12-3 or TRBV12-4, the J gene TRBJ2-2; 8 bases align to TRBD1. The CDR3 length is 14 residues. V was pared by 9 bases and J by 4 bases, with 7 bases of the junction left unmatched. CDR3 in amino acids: CARGQGGFTGELFF. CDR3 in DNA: TGTGCCAGAGGACAGGGAGGATTCACCGGGGAGCTGTTTTTT.

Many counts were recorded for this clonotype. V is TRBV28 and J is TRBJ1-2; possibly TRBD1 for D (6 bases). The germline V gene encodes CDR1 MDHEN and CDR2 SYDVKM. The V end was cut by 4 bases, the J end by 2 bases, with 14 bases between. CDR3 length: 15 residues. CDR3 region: CASSSGGRANYGYTF. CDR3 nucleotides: TGTGCCAGCAGTTCGGGGGGCAGGGCGAACTATGGCTACACCTTC.

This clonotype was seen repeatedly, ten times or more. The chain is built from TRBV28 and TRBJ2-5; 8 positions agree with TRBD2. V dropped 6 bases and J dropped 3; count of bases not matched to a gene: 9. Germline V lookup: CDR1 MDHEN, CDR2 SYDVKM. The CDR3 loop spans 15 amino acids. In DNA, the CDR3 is TGTGCCAGCAGGCTAAGCCCACTAGCGGAAGAGACCCAGTACTTC. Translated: CASRLSPLAEETQYF. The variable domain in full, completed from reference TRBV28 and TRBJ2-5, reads DVKVTQSSRYLVKRTGEKVFLECVQDMDHENMFWYRQDPGLGLRLIYFSYDVKMKEKGDIPEGYSVSREKKERFSLILESASTNQTSMYLCASRLSPLAEETQYFGPGTRLLVL.

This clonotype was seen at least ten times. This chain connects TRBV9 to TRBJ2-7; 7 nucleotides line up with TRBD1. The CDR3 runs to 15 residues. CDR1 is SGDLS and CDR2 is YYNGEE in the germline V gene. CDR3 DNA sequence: TGTGGGAACGTGCGGACAGGACCAGCCGCCTACGAGCAGTACTTC. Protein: CGNVRTGPAAYEQYF.

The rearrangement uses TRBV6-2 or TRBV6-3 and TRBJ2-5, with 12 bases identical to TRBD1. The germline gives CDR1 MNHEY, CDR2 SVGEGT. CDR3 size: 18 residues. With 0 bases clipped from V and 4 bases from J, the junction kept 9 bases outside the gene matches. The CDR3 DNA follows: TGTGCCAGCAGTTACTCCCGGGACAGGGGGCGGAGAGGAGAGACCCAGTACTTC. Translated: CASSYSRDRGRRGETQYF.

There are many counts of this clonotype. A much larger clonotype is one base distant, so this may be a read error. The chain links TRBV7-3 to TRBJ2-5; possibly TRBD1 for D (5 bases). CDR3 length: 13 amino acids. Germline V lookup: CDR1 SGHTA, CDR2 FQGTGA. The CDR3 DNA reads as TGTGCCAGCAGCCAGGACGGACAAGAGACCAAGTACTTC. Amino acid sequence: CASSQDGQETKYF.

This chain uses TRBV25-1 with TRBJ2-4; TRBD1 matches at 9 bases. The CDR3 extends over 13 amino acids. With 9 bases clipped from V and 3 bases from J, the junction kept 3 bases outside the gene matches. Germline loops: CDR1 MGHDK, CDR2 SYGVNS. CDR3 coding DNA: TGTGCCAGACCGGGACAGGGCAAAAACATTCAGTACTTC. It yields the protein CARPGQGKNIQYF.

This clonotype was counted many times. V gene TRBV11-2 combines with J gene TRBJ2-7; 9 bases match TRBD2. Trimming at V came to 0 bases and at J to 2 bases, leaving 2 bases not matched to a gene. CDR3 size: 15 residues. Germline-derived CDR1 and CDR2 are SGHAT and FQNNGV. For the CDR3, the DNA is TGTGCCAGCAGCTTAGAAGTAGCGGGAGCCTACGAGCAGTACTTC. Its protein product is CASSLEVAGAYEQYF.

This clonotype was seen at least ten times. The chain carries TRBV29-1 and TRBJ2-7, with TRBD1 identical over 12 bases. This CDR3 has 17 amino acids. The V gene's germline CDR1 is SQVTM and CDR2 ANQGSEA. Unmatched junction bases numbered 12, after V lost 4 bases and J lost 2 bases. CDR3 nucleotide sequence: TGCAGCGTTGGGGGAAGGAGAGGGACAGGGGGCCCCTACGAGCAGTACTTC. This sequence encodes CSVGGRRGTGGPYEQYF.

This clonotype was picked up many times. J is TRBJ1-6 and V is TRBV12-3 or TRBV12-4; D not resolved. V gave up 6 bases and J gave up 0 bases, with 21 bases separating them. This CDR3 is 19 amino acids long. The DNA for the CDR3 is TGTGCCAGCAGCAAAACATGGGATCGGGGTGGCTCCTATAATTCACCCCTCCACTTT. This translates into CASSKTWDRGGSYNSPLHF.

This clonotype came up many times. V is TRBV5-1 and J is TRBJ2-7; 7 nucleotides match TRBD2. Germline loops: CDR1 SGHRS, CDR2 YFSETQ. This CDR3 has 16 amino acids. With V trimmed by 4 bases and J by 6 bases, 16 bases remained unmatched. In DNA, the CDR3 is TGCGCCAGCAGCCCTCGGGGCGCGGGAGTACAGGCCGAGCAGTACTTC. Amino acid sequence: CASSPRGAGVQAEQYF.

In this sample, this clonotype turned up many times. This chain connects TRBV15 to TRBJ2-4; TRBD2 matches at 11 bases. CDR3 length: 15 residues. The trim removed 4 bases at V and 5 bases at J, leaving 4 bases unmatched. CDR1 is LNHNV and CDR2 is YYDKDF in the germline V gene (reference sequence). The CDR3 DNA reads TGTGCCACCAGCAAGACTAGCGGGGCCGAAAACATTCAGTACTTC. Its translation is CATSKTSGAENIQYF.

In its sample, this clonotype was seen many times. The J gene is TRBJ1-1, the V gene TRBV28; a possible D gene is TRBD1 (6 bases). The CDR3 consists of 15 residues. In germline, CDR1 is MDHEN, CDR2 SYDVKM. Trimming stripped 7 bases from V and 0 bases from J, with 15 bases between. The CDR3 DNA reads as TGTGCCAGCAAACCCCCAGGGGCCCTGAACACTGAAGCTTTCTTT. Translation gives CASKPPGALNTEAFF.

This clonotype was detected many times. The CDR3 is CASSPTGSYTYEQYF. The DNA for the CDR3 is TGCGCCAGCAGCCCGACAGGTAGTTATACCTACGAGCAGTACTTC. V and J are TRBV4-1 and TRBJ2-7; D is possibly TRBD1 (6 bases). This CDR3 region has 15 residues. The V and J ends lost 4 bases and 2 bases respectively, with 15 bases between them. Germline CDR1 MGHRA, CDR2 YSYEKL.

The DNA for the CDR3 is TGCAGTGCTAGAGTACGCGGGACTAGCGTCTATGCGAACACCGGGGAGCTGTTTTTT. It codes for CSARVRGTSVYANTGELFF. V gene TRBV20-1 combines with J gene TRBJ2-2; 10 bases are shared with TRBD2. This CDR3 region has 19 residues. The J segment lost 0 bases and the V segment lost 1 base, leaving 11 bases of the junction unmatched. Germline CDR1 DFQATT, CDR2 SNEGSKA (reference sequence).

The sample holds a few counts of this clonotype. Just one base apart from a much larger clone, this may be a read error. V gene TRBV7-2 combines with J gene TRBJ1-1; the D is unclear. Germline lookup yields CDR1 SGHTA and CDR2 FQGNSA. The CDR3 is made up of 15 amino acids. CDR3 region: CAISFRATTNTEAFF. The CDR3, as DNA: TGTGCCATCAGCTTTAGGGCTACGACGAACACTGAAGCTTTCTTT.

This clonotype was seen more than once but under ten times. Written as DNA, the CDR3 is TGCGCCAGCAGCTCCCGGCAGGGACCCACCTACGAGCAGTACTTC. The encoded protein is CASSSRQGPTYEQYF. The chain is built from TRBV5-1 and TRBJ2-7, with D perhaps being TRBD1 or TRBD2 (5 bases each). Germline-derived CDR1 and CDR2 are SGHRS and YFSETQ. The CDR3 length is 15 residues. With 3 bases removed from V and 2 bases from J, the gap between germline ends came to 15 bases.

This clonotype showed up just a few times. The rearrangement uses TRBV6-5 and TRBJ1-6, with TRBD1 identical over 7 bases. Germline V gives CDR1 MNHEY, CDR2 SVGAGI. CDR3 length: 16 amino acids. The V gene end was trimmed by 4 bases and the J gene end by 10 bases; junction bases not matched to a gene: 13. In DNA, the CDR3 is TGTGCCAGCAGTTCGTTCAGCCCAGGGGGTGGGTCACCCCTCCACTTT. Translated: CASSSFSPGGGSPLHF.

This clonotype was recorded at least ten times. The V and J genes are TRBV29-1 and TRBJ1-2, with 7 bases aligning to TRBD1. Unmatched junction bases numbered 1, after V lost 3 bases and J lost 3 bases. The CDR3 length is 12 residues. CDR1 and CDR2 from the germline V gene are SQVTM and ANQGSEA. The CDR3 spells CSVEQGDYGYTF. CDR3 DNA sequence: TGCAGCGTTGAGCAGGGGGACTATGGCTACACCTTC.

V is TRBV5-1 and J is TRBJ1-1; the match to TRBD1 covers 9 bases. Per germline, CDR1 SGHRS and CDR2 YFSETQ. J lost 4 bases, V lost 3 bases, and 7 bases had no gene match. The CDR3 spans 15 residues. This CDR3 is CASSWGTGMGTEAFF. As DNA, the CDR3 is TGCGCCAGCAGCTGGGGGACAGGGATGGGCACTGAAGCTTTCTTT. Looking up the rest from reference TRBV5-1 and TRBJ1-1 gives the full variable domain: KAGVTQTPRYLIKTRGQQVTLSCSPISGHRSVSWYQQTPGQGLQFLFEYFSETQRNKGNFPGRFSGRQFSNSRSEMNVSTLELGDSALYLCASSWGTGMGTEAFFGQGTRLTVV.

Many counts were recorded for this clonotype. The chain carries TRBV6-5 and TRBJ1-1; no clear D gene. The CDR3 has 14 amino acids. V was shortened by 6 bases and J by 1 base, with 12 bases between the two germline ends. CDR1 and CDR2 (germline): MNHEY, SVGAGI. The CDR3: CASRTDGTNTEAFF. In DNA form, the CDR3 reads TGTGCCAGCAGAACCGACGGCACGAACACTGAAGCTTTCTTT.